This passage covers 4 T cell receptor beta chains from one sample sequenced in a study of blood T cell repertoires in COVID-19 (dated by TCRdb to between 2020 and 2021). Library preparation used the immunoSEQ multiplex PCR assay. Not all clones reach the TCRdb copy of this immuneACCESS table, which keeps in-frame sequences only. Checked studies attribute under half of the gap to unresolved V genes and leave the rest unexplained. This sample holds roughly 78,000 clones; roughly 86% were observed only once. The top ten clones comprise 1.5% to 2.5% of the sample. Specimen: peripheral blood. The receptors here all came from a woman aged 60-75 years with acute or convalescent COVID-19.

The gene calls are TRBV6-6 and TRBJ2-7; 13 positions agree with TRBD2. Per germline, CDR1 MNHNY and CDR2 SVGAGI (reference sequence). The V gene end was trimmed by 6 bases and the J gene end by 2 bases; junction bases not matched to a gene: 7. The CDR3 sequence is 16 residues long. The CDR3 is CASSRGTSGNPYEQYF. The CDR3 DNA sequence: TGTGCCAGCAGCCGAGGGACTAGCGGGAATCCCTACGAGCAGTACTTC.

The rearrangement uses TRBV5-1 and TRBJ2-1; TRBD2 agrees at 7 bases. Trimming removed 5 bases from V and 4 bases from J; junction bases left unmatched: 12. This CDR3 region has 16 residues. CDR1 and CDR2 from the germline V gene are SGHRS and YFSETQ. The DNA of the CDR3 is TGCGCCAGCAGTCAAGGATCTACTAGCGAGTACAATGAGCAGTTCTTC. Translation: CASSQGSTSEYNEQFF.

This sequence joins TRBV5-4 and TRBJ2-2; 11 bases agree with TRBD2. Germline CDR1 is SGHNT and CDR2 is YYREEE (reference sequence). The CDR3 extends over 15 amino acids. V shed 4 bases and J 6 bases; nucleotides not matched to a gene: 5. This CDR3 is CASSPLAGGPGELFF. The CDR3 region has the DNA TGTGCCAGCAGCCCGCTAGCGGGAGGACCCGGGGAGCTGTTTTTT.

The chain combines TRBV28 with TRBJ1-4; tentative D call: TRBD1 (5 bases). Germline V CDR1 and CDR2: MDHEN, SYDVKM. With 7 bases removed from V and 6 bases from J, the gap between germline ends came to 15 bases. This CDR3 has 14 amino acids. DNA for the CDR3: TGTGCCAGCACCACTGGAGGGACCTATGAAAAACTGTTTTTT. It translates to CASTTGGTYEKLFF.